Below, 26 T cell receptor beta chains from the same sample are listed, as sequenced in a study of immune evolution from preneoplasia to lung adenocarcinoma. Produced via immunoSEQ multiplex PCR; TCRdb's table is partial and in-frame only. The repertoire holds about 8,200 clones, with 79% as singletons. The material sequenced was FFPE adjacent normal lung tissue. The receptors originated from a person aged 60-79 years with lung adenocarcinoma.

The chain has TRBV6-6 and TRBJ1-2; maybe TRBD1 (5 bases). Trimming took off 0 bases at V and 5 bases at J, with 10 bases between the two ends. Germline V CDR1 and CDR2: MNHNY, SVGAGI (reference sequence). The CDR3 sequence is 14 residues long. CDR3 coding DNA: TGTGCCAGCAGTTACTCGCAGGGAAGATATGGCTACACCTTC. This encodes CASSYSQGRYGYTF.

This clone was counted a single time. The chain employs TRBV9 and TRBJ2-2, with D unclear. Trimming took 2 bases from V and 2 from J, leaving 7 bases between them. Germline loops: CDR1 SGDLS, CDR2 YYNGEE. The CDR3 has 14 residues. CDR3 sequence reads: CASSVGHNTGELFF. In nucleotides, the CDR3 is TGTGCCAGCAGCGTCGGGCACAACACCGGGGAGCTGTTTTTT.

The rearrangement uses TRBV7-9 and TRBJ2-6; D is unresolved. The V end lost 0 bases, the J end lost 4 bases, and 7 bases lay between the germline ends. The CDR3 extends over 15 amino acids. The germline gives CDR1 SEHNR, CDR2 FQNEAQ (reference sequence). The CDR3 sequence is CASSLAMTGANVLTF. CDR3 in DNA: TGTGCCAGCAGCTTAGCGATGACAGGGGCCAACGTCCTGACTTTC.

The chain uses TRBV28 and TRBJ1-2; D perhaps matches TRBD1 (6 bases). Germline V gives CDR1 MDHEN, CDR2 SYDVKM. The germline V and J ends were trimmed by 6 bases and 7 bases, with 9 bases remaining between them. This CDR3 comprises 11 residues. CDR3 bases: TGTGCCAGCAGCAGACAGGTTGGCTACACCTTC. This translates into CASSRQVGYTF.

V usage is TRBV19 and J usage is TRBJ1-2; TRBD1 might be the D (5 bases). The germline V and J ends were trimmed by 0 bases and 2 bases, with 16 bases remaining between them. This CDR3 has 17 residues. The germline V gene encodes CDR1 LNHDA and CDR2 SQIVND (reference sequence). In nucleotides, the CDR3 is TGTGCCAGTAGTATAGACGAGTGGCGGGGGATGAACTATGGCTACACCTTC. This encodes CASSIDEWRGMNYGYTF.

The chain couples TRBV18 to TRBJ1-2; D possibly corresponds to TRBD1 (5 bases). The ends were cut back, 2 bases at V and 4 bases at J, with 14 bases in the middle. The germline V gene encodes CDR1 KGHSH and CDR2 LQKENI. The CDR3 runs 15 residues. The CDR3 is CASSPSGGAPYGYTF. Written as DNA, the CDR3 is TGTGCCAGCTCACCATCAGGAGGGGCTCCCTATGGCTACACCTTC.

The CDR3 sequence is CASSTLGQIYEQYF. The CDR3 DNA reads TGTGCCAGCAGTACCCTGGGACAGATCTACGAGCAGTACTTC. This chain joins TRBV6-1 and TRBJ2-7, with 7 bases identical to TRBD1. The CDR3 contains 14 residues. Trimming removed 5 bases from V and 3 bases from J; junction bases left unmatched: 7. CDR1 and CDR2 (germline): MNHNS, SASEGT.

The rearrangement uses TRBV15 and TRBJ1-3, with TRBD1 matching over 9 bases. The CDR3 length is 16 residues. The J segment lost 3 bases and the V segment lost 0 bases, leaving 3 bases of the junction unmatched. Germline CDR1 LNHNV, CDR2 YYDKDF (reference sequence). The CDR3, as DNA: TGTGCCACCAGCAGAGAACAGGGGGCTGGTGGAAACACCATATATTTT. Its translation is CATSREQGAGGNTIYF.

The chain recombines TRBV6-6 with TRBJ2-3, with TRBD1 as a possible D gene (5 bases). This CDR3 region has 16 residues. Germline V gene data show CDR1 as MNHNY and CDR2 as SVGAGI (reference sequence). The V and J ends lost 2 bases and 0 bases respectively, with 12 bases between them. The chain's CDR3 is CASSYLQDPSTDTQYF. The CDR3 DNA is TGTGCCAGCAGTTACCTACAGGATCCTAGCACAGATACGCAGTATTTT.

This chain connects TRBV5-1 to TRBJ2-3; unclear D gene. The V gene's germline CDR1 is SGHRS and CDR2 YFSETQ. The CDR3 is 14 residues long. Trimming stripped 2 bases from V and 6 bases from J, with 13 bases between. Here the CDR3 reads CASSFGDWADTQYF. The DNA of the CDR3 is TGCGCCAGCAGCTTTGGAGACTGGGCTGATACGCAGTATTTT.

This chain connects TRBV10-1 to TRBJ2-3; D gene ambiguous. Between the trimmed V and J ends, which lost 6 bases and 0 bases, there was a span of 7 bases. The CDR3 runs to 13 residues. Germline V gene lookup returns CDR1 WNHNN and CDR2 SYGVQD (reference sequence). The CDR3 sequence: CASSELSTDTQYF. The CDR3 DNA reads TGCGCCAGCAGCGAGCTTAGCACAGATACGCAGTATTTT.

The gene calls are TRBV12-2 and TRBJ2-7; the table's D call, TRBD2, has no DNA check behind it. TRBV12-2 is listed as a pseudogene. CDR3 length: 15 residues. Here the CDR3 reads CASRLSLAEAYEQYF. CDR3 bases: TGTGCAAGTCGCTTATCGCTAGCGGAGGCCTACGAGCAGTACTTC.

The rearrangement uses TRBV7-9 and TRBJ1-3; D call uncertain. V lost 4 bases and J 4 bases, leaving 5 bases between the germline ends. CDR3 length equals 12 residues. Germline CDR1 is SEHNR and CDR2 is FQNEAQ (reference sequence). CDR3 nucleotides: TGTGCCAGCAGCTCTACAGGAAACACCATATATTTT. It translates to CASSSTGNTIYF.

The chain links TRBV10-3 to TRBJ1-5; D perhaps matches TRBD1 (6 bases). Germline V gene sequence: CDR1 ENHRY, CDR2 SYGVKD. The CDR3 is made up of 14 amino acids. The V and J ends lost 3 bases and 5 bases respectively, with 11 bases between them. The CDR3 DNA reads TGTGCCATCAGTGAAAGGGGGGATGATCAGCCCCAGCATTTT. This sequence encodes CAISERGDDQPQHF.

CDR3 sequence: CASSLGQGVGETQYF. The CDR3 region has the DNA TGTGCCAGCAGCCTGGGACAGGGGGTCGGGGAGACCCAGTACTTC. The chain is built from TRBV11-2 and TRBJ2-5; TRBD1 agrees at 11 bases. The germline V gene has CDR1 SGHAT and CDR2 FQNNGV. J gave up 5 bases and V 5 bases, and 7 bases lay outside the gene matches. CDR3 length equals 15 residues.

J is TRBJ2-7 and V is TRBV18; no clear D gene. V lost 4 bases, J lost 3 bases, and 4 bases lay in between. The germline V gene has CDR1 KGHSH and CDR2 LQKENI. The CDR3 contains 11 residues. This chain's CDR3 is CASSHGYEQYF. The DNA of the CDR3 is TGTGCCAGCTCACATGGCTACGAGCAGTACTTC. Based on the CDR3 plus reference TRBV18 and TRBJ2-7, the full variable domain is NAGVMQNPRHLVRRRGQEARLRCSPMKGHSHVYWYRQLPEEGLKFMVYLQKENIIDESGMPKERFSAEFPKEGPSILRIQQVVRGDSAAYFCASSHGYEQYFGPGTRLTVT.

The chain uses TRBV4-1 and TRBJ2-5; 7 bases agree with TRBD1. In germline, CDR1 is MGHRA, CDR2 YSYEKL. The J segment lost 4 bases and the V segment lost 1 base, leaving 0 bases of the junction unmatched. The CDR3 has 13 residues. CDR3 coding DNA: TGCGCCAGCAGCCAAGGACAGGGAGAGACCCAGTACTTC. Translated, it gives CASSQGQGETQYF.

This rearrangement joins TRBV7-9 to TRBJ1-1, with a weak D call TRBD1 (6 bases). Trimming cost V 5 bases and J 0 bases, with 19 bases left between them. Germline V gene lookup returns CDR1 SEHNR and CDR2 FQNEAQ (reference sequence). This CDR3 is built from 17 residues. The CDR3 sequence: CASSHLRTVGMNTEAFF. DNA of the CDR3: TGTGCCAGCAGCCACCTCCGGACAGTGGGCATGAACACTGAAGCTTTCTTT.

This clone has only a few counts. The CDR3 region is CASSPGPSTDTQYF. The CDR3 DNA reads as TGTGCCAGCTCACCGGGCCCGAGCACAGATACGCAGTATTTT. This sequence joins TRBV18 and TRBJ2-3, with unresolved D. The CDR3 is made up of 14 amino acids. V shed 3 bases and J shed 0 bases, with 7 bases lying between them. Germline CDR1 is KGHSH and CDR2 is LQKENI.

The rearrangement uses TRBV7-2 and TRBJ2-1; the match to TRBD1 covers 8 bases. The CDR3 has 14 residues. V shed 7 bases and J 4 bases; nucleotides not matched to a gene: 6. From germline, CDR1 is SGHTA and CDR2 FQGNSA. The CDR3 DNA reads as TGTGCCAGCAACCAGGGGGCCACGTACAATGAGCAGTTCTTC. Translating gives CASNQGATYNEQFF.

This clone was observed a handful of times. The chain combines TRBV18 with TRBJ1-5; the match to TRBD1 covers 8 bases. The CDR3 sequence is 15 residues long. V trimming: 1 base; J trimming: 5 bases; junction bases outside the gene matches: 4. The germline CDR1 and CDR2 sequences are KGHSH and LQKENI. The CDR3 nucleotides read TGTGCCAGCTCACCACGACAGGGGTACGATCAGCCCCAGCATTTT. Protein sequence: CASSPRQGYDQPQHF.

About this clone itself: The junction departs from the called germline gene at one end, perhaps through a read error. This sequence joins TRBV7-6 and TRBJ2-1; D is undetermined. The V gene's germline CDR1 is SGHVS and CDR2 FNYEAQ. This CDR3 region has 15 residues. The CDR3 loop is CASSLAPLAHNERFF. Written as DNA, the CDR3 is TGTGCCAGCAGCTTAGCGCCACTTGCCCACAATGAGCGGTTCTTC.

The chain employs TRBV11-2 and TRBJ2-1; 10 bases fit TRBD2. V was clipped by 6 bases and J by 7 bases; unmatched bases: 21. CDR3 length: 19 residues. CDR1 is SGHAT, CDR2 FQNNGV, per germline. For the CDR3, the DNA is TGTGCCAGCAGTCAGAACATAGCGGGAGGTCTTGTCGGTAGGAATGAGCAGTTCTTC. Protein sequence: CASSQNIAGGLVGRNEQFF.

The chain combines TRBV30 with TRBJ2-5; the D gene is possibly TRBD1 (6 bases). Germline V gives CDR1 GTSNPN, CDR2 SVGIG (reference sequence). CDR3 length: 12 amino acids. Trimming cost V 3 bases and J 1 base, with 6 bases left between them. CDR3 protein: CAWRQGQETQYF. The DNA of the CDR3 is TGTGCCTGGAGACAGGGCCAAGAGACCCAGTACTTC.

The chain employs TRBV29-1 and TRBJ2-7; perhaps TRBD2 as D (6 bases). Germline assignment: CDR1 SQVTM and CDR2 ANQGSEA. Deletions cut 7 bases from V and 3 bases from J, with 10 bases between. The CDR3 covers 11 residues. The DNA of the CDR3 is TGCAGCGCTGGGGGGAACTACGAGCAGTACTTC. Amino acids: CSAGGNYEQYF.

The chain carries TRBV28 and TRBJ2-2; TRBD2 aligns across 13 bases. Trimming cost V 7 bases and J 5 bases; bases outside gene matches: 4. From germline, CDR1 is MDHEN and CDR2 SYDVKM. CDR3 length: 15 amino acids. The CDR3 DNA sequence: TGTGCCAGCAACAGACTAGCGGGGGGAACCGGGGAGCTGTTTTTT. Translated, it gives CASNRLAGGTGELFF.